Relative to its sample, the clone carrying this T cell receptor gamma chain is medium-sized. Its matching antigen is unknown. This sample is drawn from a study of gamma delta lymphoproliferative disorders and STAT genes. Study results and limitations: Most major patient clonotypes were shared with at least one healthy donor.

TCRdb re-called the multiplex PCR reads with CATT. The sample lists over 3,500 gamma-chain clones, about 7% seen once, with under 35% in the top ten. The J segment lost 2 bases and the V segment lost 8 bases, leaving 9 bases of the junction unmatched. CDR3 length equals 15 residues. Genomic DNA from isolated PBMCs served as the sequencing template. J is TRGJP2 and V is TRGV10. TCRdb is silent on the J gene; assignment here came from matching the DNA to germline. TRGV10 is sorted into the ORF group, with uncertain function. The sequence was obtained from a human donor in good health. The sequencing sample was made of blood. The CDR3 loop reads CAAWDGLSSDWIKTF. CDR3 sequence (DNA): TGTGCTGCGTGGGATGGGTTGAGTAGTGATTGGATCAAGACGTTT.